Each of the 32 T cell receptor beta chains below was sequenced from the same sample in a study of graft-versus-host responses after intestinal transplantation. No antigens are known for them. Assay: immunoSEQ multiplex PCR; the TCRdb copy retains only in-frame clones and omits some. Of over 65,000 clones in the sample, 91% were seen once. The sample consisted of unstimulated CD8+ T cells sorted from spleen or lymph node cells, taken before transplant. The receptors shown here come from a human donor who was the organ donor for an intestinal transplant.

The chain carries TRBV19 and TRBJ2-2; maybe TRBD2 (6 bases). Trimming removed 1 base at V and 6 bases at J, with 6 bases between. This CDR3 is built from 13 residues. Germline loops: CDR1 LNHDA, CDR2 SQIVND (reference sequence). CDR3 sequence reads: CASSIGGAGELFF. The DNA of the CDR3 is TGTGCCAGTAGTATAGGCGGGGCCGGGGAGCTGTTTTTT. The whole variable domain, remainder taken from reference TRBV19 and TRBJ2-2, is DGGITQSPKYLFRKEGQNVTLSCEQNLNHDAMYWYRQDPGQGLRLIYYSQIVNDFQKGDIAEGYSVSREKKESFPLTVTSAQKNPTAFYLCASSIGGAGELFFGEGSRLTVL.

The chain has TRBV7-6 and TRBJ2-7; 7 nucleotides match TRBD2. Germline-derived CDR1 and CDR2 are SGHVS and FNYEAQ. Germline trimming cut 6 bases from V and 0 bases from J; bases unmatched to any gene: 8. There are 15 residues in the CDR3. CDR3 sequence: CASSPGEGSSYEQYF. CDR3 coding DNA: TGTGCCAGCAGTCCGGGGGAGGGCAGCTCCTACGAGCAGTACTTC. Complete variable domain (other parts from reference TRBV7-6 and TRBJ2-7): GAGVSQSPRYKVTKRGQDVALRCDPISGHVSLYWYRQALGQGPEFLTYFNYEAQQDKSGLPNDRFSAERPEGSISTLTIQRTEQRDSAMYRCASSPGEGSSYEQYFGPGTRLTVT.

CDR3 protein: CSVDFGTGGHEQYF. The CDR3 DNA sequence: TGCAGCGTTGATTTTGGGACAGGGGGCCACGAGCAGTACTTC. V is TRBV29-1 and J is TRBJ2-7; TRBD1 agrees at 12 bases. V dropped 3 bases and J dropped 5; count of bases not matched to a gene: 5. Germline values: CDR1 SQVTM, CDR2 ANQGSEA. The CDR3 runs 14 residues.

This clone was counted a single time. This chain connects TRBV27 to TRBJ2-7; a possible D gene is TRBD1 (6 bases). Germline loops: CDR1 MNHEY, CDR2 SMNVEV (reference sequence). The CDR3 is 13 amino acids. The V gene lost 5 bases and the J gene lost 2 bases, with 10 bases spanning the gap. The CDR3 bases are TGTGCCAGCAGTCGTACAGGGACCTACGAGCAGTACTTC. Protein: CASSRTGTYEQYF.

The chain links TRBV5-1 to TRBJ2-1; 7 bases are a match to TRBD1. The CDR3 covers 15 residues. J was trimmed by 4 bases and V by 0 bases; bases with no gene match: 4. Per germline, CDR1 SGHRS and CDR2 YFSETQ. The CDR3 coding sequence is TGCGCCAGCAGCTTGGTCAACAGGGGATACAATGAGCAGTTCTTC. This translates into CASSLVNRGYNEQFF.

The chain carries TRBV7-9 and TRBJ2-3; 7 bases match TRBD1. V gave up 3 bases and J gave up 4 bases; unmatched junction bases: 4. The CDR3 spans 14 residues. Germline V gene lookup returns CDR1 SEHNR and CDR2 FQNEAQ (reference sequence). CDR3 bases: TGTGCCAGCAGCTTGAACAGGGGCCCAGATACGCAGTATTTT. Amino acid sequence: CASSLNRGPDTQYF.

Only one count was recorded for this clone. Here the CDR3 DNA reads TGTGCCAGCAGCCCTGTGGGACAGGGACTCAACACTGAAGCTTTCTTT. Translation gives CASSPVGQGLNTEAFF. The rearrangement uses TRBV5-5 and TRBJ1-1; TRBD1 matches at 9 bases. The CDR3 length is 16 residues. Germline V CDR1 and CDR2: SGHKS, YYEKEE (reference sequence). The V gene end was trimmed by 4 bases and the J gene end by 2 bases; junction bases not matched to a gene: 9.

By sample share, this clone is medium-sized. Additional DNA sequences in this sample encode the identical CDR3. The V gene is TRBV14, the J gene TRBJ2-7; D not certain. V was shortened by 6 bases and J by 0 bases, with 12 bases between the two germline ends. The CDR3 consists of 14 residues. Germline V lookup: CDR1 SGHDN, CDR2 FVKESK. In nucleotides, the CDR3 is TGTGCCAGCAGTCCCGGCGAGAACTCCTACGAGCAGTACTTC. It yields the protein CASSPGENSYEQYF.

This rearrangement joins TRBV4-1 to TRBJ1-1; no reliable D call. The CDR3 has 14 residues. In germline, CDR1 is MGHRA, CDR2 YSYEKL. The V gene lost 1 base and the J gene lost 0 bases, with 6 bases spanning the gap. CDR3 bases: TGCGCCAGCAGCCAAGGAGGGTTGAACACTGAAGCTTTCTTT. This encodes CASSQGGLNTEAFF.

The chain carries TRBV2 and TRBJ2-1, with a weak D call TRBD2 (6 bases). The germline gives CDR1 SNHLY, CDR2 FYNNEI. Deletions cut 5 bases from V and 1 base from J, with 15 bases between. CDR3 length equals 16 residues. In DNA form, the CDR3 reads TGTGCCAGCAGTCCACGGGACTTTAGATCCTACAATGAGCAGTTCTTC. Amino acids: CASSPRDFRSYNEQFF.

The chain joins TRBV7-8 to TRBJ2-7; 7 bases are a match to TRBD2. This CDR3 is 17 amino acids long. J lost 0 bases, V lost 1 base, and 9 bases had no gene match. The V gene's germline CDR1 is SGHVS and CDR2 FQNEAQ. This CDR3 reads CASSLEGSGRISYEQYF. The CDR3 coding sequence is TGTGCCAGCAGCTTAGAGGGTTCCGGGAGGATCTCCTACGAGCAGTACTTC.

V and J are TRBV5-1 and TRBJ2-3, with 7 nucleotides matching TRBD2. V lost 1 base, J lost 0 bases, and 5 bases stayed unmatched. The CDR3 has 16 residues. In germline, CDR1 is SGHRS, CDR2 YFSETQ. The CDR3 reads CASSLYGGSSTDTQYF. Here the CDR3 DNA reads TGCGCCAGCAGCTTGTACGGGGGGTCTAGCACAGATACGCAGTATTTT.

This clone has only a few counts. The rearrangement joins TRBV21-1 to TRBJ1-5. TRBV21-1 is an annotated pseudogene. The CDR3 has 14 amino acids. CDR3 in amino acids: CASKEGVRNQPQHF. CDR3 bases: TGTGCCAGCAAAGAGGGAGTGCGCAATCAGCCCCAGCATTTT.

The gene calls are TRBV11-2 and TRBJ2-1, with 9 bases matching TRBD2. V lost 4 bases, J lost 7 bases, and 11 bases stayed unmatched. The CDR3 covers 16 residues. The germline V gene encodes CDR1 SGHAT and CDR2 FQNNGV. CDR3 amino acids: CASSSPPAGGFNEQFF. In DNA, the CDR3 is TGTGCCAGCAGCTCCCCCCCAGCGGGAGGATTTAATGAGCAGTTCTTC. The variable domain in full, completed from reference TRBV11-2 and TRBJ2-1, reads EAGVAQSPRYKIIEKRQSVAFWCNPISGHATLYWYQQILGQGPKLLIQFQNNGVVDDSQLPKDRFSAERLKGVDSTLKIQPAKLEDSAVYLCASSSPPAGGFNEQFFGPGTRLTVL.

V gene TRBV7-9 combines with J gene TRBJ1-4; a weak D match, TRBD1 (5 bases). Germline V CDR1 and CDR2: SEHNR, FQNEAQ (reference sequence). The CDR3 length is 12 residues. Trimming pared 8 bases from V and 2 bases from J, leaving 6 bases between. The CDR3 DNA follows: TGTGCCAGCGGGGGGACTAATGAAAAACTGTTTTTT. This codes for CASGGTNEKLFF.

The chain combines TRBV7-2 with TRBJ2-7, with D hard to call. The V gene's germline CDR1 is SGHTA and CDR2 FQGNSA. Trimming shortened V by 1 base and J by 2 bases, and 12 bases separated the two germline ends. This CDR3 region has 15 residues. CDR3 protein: CASSLDFQRPYEQYF. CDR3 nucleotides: TGTGCCAGCAGCTTAGACTTCCAGCGACCCTACGAGCAGTACTTC.

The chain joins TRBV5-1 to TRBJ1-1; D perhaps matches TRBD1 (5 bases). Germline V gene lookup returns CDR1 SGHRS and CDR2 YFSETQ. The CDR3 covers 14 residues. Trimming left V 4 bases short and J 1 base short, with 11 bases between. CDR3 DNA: TGCGCCAGCAGCGAGGGACGAAGGAACACTGAAGCTTTCTTT. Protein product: CASSEGRRNTEAFF.

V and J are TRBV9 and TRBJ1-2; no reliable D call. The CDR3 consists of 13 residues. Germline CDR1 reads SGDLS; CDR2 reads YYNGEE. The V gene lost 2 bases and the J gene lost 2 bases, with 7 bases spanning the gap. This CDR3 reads CASSVSGNYGYTF. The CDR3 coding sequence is TGTGCCAGCAGCGTGTCGGGGAACTATGGCTACACCTTC.

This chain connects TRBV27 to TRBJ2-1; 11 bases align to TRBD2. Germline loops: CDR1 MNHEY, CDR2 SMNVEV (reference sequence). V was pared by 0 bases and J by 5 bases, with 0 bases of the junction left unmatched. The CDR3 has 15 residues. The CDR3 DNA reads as TGTGCCAGCAGTTTATCACTAGCGGGGGACAATGAGCAGTTCTTC. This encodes CASSLSLAGDNEQFF.

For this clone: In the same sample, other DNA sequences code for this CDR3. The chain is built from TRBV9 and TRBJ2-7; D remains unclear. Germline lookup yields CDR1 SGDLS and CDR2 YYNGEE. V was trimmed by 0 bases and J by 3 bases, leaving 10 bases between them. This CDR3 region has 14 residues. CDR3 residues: CASSVEGGIYEQYF. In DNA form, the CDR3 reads TGTGCCAGCAGCGTAGAGGGTGGCATCTACGAGCAGTACTTC.

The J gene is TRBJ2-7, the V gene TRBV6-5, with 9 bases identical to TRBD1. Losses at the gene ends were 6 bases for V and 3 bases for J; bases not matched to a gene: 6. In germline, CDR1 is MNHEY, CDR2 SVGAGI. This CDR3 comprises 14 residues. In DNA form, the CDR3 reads TGTGCCAGCAGATGGACAGGGGTCCACTACGAGCAGTACTTC. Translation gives CASRWTGVHYEQYF.

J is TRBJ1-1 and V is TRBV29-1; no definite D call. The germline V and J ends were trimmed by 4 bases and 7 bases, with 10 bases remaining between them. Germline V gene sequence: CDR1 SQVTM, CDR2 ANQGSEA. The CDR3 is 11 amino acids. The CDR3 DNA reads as TGCAGCGTTGGTGGAGAGAGTGAAGCTTTCTTT. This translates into CSVGGESEAFF.

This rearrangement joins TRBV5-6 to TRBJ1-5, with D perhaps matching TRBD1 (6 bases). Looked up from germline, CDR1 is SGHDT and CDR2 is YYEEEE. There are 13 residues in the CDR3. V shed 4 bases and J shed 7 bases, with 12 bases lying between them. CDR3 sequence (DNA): TGTGCCAGCAGCGGAGGGACACCCCAGCCCCAGCATTTT. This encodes CASSGGTPQPQHF.

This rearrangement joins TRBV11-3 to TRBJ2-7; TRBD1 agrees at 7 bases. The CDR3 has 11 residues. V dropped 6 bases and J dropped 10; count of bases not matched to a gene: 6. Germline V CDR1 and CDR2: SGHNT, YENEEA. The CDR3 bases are TGTGCCAGCAGGGAACAGGGGAACCAGTACTTC. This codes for CASREQGNQYF.

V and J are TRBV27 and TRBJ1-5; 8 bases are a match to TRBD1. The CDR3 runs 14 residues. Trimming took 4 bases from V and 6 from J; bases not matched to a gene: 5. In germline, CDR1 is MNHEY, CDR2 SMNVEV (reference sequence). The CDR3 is CASSYQGALQPQHF. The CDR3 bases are TGTGCCAGCAGTTACCAGGGGGCGCTTCAGCCCCAGCATTTT.

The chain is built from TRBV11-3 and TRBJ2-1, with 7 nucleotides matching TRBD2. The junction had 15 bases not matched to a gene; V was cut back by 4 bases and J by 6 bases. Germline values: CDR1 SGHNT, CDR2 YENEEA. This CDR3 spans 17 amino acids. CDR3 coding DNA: TGTGCCAGCAGCTCTGAGAGGGAGGGCCGCATGGGCAATGAGCAGTTCTTC. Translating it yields CASSSEREGRMGNEQFF.

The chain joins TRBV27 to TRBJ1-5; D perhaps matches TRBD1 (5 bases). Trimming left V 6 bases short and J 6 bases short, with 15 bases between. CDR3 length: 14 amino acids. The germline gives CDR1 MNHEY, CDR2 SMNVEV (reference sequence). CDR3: CASRPLGGSQPQHF. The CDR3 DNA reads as TGTGCCAGCAGACCTTTGGGGGGTAGTCAGCCCCAGCATTTT.

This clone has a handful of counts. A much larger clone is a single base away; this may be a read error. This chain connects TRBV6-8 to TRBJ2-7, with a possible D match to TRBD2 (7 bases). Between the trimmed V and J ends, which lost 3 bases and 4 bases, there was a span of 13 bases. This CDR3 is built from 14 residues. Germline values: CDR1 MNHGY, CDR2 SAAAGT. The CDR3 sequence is CASSYGGGGYEQYF. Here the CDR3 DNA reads TGTGCCAGCAGTTATGGAGGGGGAGGGTACGAGCAGTACTTC.

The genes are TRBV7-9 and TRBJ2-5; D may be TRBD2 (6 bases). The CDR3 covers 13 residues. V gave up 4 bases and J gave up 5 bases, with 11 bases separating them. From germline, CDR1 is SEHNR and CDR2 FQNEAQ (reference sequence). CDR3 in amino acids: CASSSSGRETQYF. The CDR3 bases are TGTGCCAGCAGCTCCTCAGGGAGGGAGACCCAGTACTTC.

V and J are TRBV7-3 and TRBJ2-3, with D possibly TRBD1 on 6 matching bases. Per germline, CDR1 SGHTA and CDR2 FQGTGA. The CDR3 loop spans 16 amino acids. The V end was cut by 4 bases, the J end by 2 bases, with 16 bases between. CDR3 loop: CASSSNLQGNTDTQYF. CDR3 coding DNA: TGTGCCAGCAGCTCTAACCTACAGGGAAACACAGATACGCAGTATTTT.

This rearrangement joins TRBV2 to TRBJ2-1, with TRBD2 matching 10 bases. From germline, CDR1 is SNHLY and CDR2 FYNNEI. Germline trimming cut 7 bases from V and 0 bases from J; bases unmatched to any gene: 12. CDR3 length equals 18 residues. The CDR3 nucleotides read TGTGCCAGCATCCAAGCGGTGACTAGCGGGCCCTCCTACAATGAGCAGTTCTTC. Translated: CASIQAVTSGPSYNEQFF.

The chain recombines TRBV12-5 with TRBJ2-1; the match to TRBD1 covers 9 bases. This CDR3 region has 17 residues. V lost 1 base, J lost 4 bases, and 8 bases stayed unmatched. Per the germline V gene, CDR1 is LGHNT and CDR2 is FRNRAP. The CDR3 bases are TGTGCTAGTGGTTTGGCTCCGGGACAGGGCTATTACAATGAGCAGTTCTTC. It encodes CASGLAPGQGYYNEQFF.